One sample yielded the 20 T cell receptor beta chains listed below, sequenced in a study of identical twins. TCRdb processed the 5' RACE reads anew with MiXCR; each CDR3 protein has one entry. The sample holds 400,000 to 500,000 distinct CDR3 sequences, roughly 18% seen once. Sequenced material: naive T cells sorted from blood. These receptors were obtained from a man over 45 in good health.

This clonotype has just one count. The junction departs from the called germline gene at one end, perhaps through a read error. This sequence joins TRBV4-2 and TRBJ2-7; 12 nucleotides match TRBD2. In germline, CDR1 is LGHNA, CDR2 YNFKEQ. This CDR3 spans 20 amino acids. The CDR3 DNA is TGTGCCAGCAGCCAAGTTGTAGCCCGAGGACTAGCGGGATACTCCTACGAGGAGTACTTC. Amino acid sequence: CASSQVVARGLAGYSYEEYF.

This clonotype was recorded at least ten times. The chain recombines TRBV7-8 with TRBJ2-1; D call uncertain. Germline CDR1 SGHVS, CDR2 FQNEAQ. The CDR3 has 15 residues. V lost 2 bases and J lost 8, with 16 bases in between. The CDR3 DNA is TGTGCCAGCAGCTTAAACCCCGCACGGTGGGATGAGCAGTTCTTC. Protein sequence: CASSLNPARWDEQFF.

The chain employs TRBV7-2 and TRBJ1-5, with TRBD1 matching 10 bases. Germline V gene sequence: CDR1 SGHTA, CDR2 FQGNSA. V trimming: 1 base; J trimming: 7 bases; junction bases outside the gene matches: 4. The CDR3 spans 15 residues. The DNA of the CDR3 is TGTGCCAGCAGCTTAGGTTGGGACAGGGGACAGCCCCAGCATTTT. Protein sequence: CASSLGWDRGQPQHF.

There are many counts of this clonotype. CDR3 coding DNA: TGCAGTGCTAGTGACACAAACTCCTACGAGCAGTACTTC. Protein sequence: CSASDTNSYEQYF. J is TRBJ2-7 and V is TRBV20-1; D gene ambiguous. The V gene lost 3 bases and the J gene lost 0 bases, with 9 bases spanning the gap. Germline values: CDR1 DFQATT, CDR2 SNEGSKA (reference sequence). The CDR3 is made up of 13 amino acids.

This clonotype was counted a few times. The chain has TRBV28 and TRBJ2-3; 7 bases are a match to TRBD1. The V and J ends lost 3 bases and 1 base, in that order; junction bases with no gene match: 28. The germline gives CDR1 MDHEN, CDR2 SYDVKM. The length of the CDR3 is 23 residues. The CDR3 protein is CASSFLVGEPAQRGGVGTDTQYF. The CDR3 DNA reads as TGTGCCAGCAGTTTCTTAGTCGGGGAGCCGGCTCAAAGAGGGGGCGTCGGCACAGATACGCAGTATTTT.

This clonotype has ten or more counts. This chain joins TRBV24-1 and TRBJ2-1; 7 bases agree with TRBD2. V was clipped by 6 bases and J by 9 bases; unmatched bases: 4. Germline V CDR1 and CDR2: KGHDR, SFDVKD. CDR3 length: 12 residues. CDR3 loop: CATSTSVGEQFF. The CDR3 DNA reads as TGTGCCACCAGTACTAGCGTGGGTGAGCAGTTCTTC.

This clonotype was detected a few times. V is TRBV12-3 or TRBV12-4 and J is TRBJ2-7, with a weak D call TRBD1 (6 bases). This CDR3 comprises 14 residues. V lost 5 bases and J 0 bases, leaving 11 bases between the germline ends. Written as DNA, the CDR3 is TGTGCCAGCAGTAGGGGGATTAGCTCCTACGAGCAGTACTTC. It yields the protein CASSRGISSYEQYF.

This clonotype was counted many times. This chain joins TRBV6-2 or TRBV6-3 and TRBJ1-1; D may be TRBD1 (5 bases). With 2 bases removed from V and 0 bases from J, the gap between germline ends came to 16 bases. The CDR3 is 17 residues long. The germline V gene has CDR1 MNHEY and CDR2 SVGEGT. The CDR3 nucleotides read TGTGCCAGCAGTTACGGTGGGGCTCTACCTATGAACACTGAAGCTTTCTTT. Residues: CASSYGGALPMNTEAFF.

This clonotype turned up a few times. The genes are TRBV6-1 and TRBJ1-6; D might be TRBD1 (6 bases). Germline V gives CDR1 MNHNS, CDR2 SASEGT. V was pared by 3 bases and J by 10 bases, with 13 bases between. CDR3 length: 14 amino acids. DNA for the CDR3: TGTGCCAGCAGTGAGATTACGACAGGCTCACCCCTCCACTTT. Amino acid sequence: CASSEITTGSPLHF.

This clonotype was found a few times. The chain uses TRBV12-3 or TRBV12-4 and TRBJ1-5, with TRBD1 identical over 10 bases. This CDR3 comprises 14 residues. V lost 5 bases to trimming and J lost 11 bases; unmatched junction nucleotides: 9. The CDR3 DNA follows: TGTGCCAGCAGTCGCGGGACAGGGGTAGGTTCCCAGCATTTT. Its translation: CASSRGTGVGSQHF.

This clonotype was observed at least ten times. CDR3: CASSELGLKYNEQFF. The CDR3 DNA reads as TGTGCCAGCAGTGAATTGGGACTGAAATACAATGAGCAGTTCTTC. The chain links TRBV25-1 to TRBJ2-1, with D perhaps TRBD2 (6 bases). V was pared by 1 base and J by 4 bases, with 11 bases between. The length of the CDR3 is 15 residues. The germline gives CDR1 MGHDK, CDR2 SYGVNS.

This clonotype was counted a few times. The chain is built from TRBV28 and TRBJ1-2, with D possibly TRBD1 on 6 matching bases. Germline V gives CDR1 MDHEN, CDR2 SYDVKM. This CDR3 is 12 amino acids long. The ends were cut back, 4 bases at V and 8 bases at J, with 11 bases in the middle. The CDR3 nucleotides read TGTGCCAGCAGTTCACACAGGGACGGCTACACCTTC. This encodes CASSSHRDGYTF.

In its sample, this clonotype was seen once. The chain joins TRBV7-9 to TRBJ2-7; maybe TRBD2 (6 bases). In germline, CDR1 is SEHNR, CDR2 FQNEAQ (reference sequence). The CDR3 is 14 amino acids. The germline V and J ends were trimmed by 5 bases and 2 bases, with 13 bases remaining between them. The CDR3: CASSHSLAAYEQYF. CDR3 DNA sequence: TGTGCCAGCAGCCACTCACTAGCAGCCTACGAGCAGTACTTC.

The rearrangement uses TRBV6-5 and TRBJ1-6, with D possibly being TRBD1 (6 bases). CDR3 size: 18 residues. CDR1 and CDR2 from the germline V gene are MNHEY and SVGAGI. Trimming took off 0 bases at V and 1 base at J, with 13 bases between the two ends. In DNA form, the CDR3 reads TGTGCCAGCAGTTACTCTAGGCGGGGGGCGTCCTATAATTCACCCCTCCACTTT. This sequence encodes CASSYSRRGASYNSPLHF.

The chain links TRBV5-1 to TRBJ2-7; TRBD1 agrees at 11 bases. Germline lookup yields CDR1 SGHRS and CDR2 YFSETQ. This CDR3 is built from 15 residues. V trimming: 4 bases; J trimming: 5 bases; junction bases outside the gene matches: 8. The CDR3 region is CASSHGTGGRNEQYF. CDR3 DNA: TGCGCCAGCAGCCATGGGACAGGGGGTCGCAACGAGCAGTACTTC.

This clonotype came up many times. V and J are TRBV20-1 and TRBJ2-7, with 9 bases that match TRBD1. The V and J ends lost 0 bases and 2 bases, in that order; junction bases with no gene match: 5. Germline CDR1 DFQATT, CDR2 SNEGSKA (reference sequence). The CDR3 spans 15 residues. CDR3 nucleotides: TGCAGTGCTAGAGATGCGGGACAGGGCACCTACGAGCAGTACTTC. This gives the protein CSARDAGQGTYEQYF.

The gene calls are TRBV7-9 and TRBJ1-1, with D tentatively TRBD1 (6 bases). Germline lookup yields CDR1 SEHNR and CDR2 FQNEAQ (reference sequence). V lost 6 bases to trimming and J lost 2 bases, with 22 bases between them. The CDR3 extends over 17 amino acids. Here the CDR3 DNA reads TGTGCCAGCAGTCCCCCAGCCGGACAGAGGATCAACACTGAAGCTTTCTTT. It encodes CASSPPAGQRINTEAFF.

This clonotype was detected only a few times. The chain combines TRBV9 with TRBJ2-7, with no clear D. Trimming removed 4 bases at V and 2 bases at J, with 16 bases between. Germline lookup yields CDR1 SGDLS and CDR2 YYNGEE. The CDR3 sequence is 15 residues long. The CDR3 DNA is TGTGCCAGCAGCAAAGGACCCACCTTCGCCTACGAGCAGTACTTC. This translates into CASSKGPTFAYEQYF.

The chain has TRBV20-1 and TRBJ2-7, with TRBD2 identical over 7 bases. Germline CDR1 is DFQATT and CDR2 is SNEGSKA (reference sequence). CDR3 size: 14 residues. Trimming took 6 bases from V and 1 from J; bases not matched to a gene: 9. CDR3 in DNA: TGCAGTGCGGACTTATGGGGGGGGTCCTACGAGCAGTACTTC. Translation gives CSADLWGGSYEQYF.

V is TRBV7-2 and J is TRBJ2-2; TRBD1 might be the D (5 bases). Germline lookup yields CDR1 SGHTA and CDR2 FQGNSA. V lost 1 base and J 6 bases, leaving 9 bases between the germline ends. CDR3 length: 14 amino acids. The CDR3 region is CASSLVFRAGELFF. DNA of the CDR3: TGTGCCAGCAGCTTAGTTTTCAGGGCCGGGGAGCTGTTTTTT.